The clone carrying this T cell receptor (beta chain) was seen only a few times. Antigen specificity is unknown. This specimen comes from a study of cytomegalovirus exposure and HLA in healthy donors. Study details: Of about 400 genotyped donors, roughly 86% clustered with self-reported Caucasian donors.

PCR employed 60 Vbeta and 13 Jbeta primers. Libraries were prepared by immunoSEQ multiplex PCR; TCRdb keeps only in-frame clonotypes and omits some of them. Found here are under 150,000 clones, just over 75% of them singletons; the top ten hold about 1.7%. Study-level findings and limits: The study listed approximately 160 cytomegalovirus-associated TCR beta chains. Per a later analysis, 15,000 to 20,000 TCR beta sequences showed association with HLA alleles at 0.05 false discovery rate. TCR beta chain V- and J-gene trimming was linked, in a later analysis, to a missense variant in DCLRE1C.

The V end was cut by 1 base, the J end by 5 bases, with 24 bases between. CDR3 length: 18 residues. Germline loops: CDR1 SNHLY, CDR2 FYNNEI. The TCR was taken from a woman aged 45-65 years in good health and CMV-seronegative. The sequenced sample was PBMCs. The rearrangement uses TRBV2 and TRBJ2-7; D is possibly TRBD1 (6 bases). The CDR3 region is CASSEGSQGPLAGNEQYF. The CDR3 region has the DNA TGTGCCAGCAGTGAAGGGTCCCAGGGGCCCCTCGCTGGGAACGAGCAGTACTTC.